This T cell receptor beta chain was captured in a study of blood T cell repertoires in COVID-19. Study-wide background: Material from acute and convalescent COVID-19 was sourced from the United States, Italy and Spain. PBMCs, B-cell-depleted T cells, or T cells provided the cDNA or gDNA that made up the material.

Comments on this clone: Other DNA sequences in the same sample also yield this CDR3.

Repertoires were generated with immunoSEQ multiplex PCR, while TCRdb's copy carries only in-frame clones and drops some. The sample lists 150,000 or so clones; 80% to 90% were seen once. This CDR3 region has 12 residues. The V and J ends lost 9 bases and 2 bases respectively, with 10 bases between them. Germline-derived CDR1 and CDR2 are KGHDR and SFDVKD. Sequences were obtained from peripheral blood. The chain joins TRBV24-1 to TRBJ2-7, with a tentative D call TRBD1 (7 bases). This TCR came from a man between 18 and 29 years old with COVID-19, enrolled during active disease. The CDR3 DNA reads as TGTGCCACCCAGGGGGGAACCTACGAGCAGTACTTC. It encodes CATQGGTYEQYF.